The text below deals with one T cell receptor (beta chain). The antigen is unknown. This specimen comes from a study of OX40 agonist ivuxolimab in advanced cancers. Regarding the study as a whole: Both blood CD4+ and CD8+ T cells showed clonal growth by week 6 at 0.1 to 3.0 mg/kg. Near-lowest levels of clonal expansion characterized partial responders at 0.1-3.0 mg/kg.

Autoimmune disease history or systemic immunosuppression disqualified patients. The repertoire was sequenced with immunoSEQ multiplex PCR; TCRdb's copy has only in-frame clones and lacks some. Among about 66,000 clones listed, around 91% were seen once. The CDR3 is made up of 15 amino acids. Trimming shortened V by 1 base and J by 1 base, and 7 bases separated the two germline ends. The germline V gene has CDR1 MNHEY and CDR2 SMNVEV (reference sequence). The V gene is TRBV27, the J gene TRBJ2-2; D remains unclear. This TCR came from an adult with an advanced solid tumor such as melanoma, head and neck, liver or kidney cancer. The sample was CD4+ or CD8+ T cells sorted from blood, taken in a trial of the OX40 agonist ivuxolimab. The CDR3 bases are TGTGCCAGCAGTTTATATAGTGGGAACACCGGGGAGCTGTTTTTT. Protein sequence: CASSLYSGNTGELFF.